This is a list of T cell receptor beta chains from one sample in a study of T cell responses to AZD1222 COVID-19 vaccine. Method: immunoSEQ multiplex PCR; TCRdb's copy keeps in-frame clones and lacks some. The sample has about 140,000 clones; approximately 95% are singletons. The specimen comprised peripheral blood, sampled on day 0 of MenACWY control vaccination. These receptors were obtained from an adult in good health. Both conserved end residues are part of each CDR3. D genes are given only for firm matches. Clone size, where shown, is once, few, many, or a class for clones that have expanded.

.,.,TRBJ2-3,TRBV5-4,CASRDLMGTDTQYF,TGTGCCAGCAGGGACTTGATGGGCACAGATACGCAGTATTTT
once,.,TRBJ2-7,TRBV3-1/TRBV3-2,CASSRDQPDEQYF,TGTGCCAGCAGCCGAGACCAGCCGGACGAGCAGTACTTC
.,.,TRBJ1-3,TRBV10-3,CAISGQTSGNTIYF,TGTGCCATCAGCGGACAGACCTCTGGAAACACCATATATTTT
.,.,TRBJ1-6,TRBV5-1,CASSLGWGAVDSPLHF,TGCGCCAGCAGCTTGGGCTGGGGGGCCGTGGATTCACCCCTCCACTTT
.,TRBD1,TRBJ1-2,TRBV28,CASSFPTGAYGYTF,TGTGCCAGCAGTTTCCCTACAGGGGCCTATGGCTACACCTTC
.,.,TRBJ1-3,TRBV18,CASSPAQGLSGNTIYF,TGTGCCAGCTCACCGGCACAGGGATTATCTGGAAACACCATATATTTT
.,.,TRBJ1-2,TRBV5-1,CASSLDRADGYTF,TGCGCCAGCAGCTTGGACAGGGCGGATGGCTACACCTTC
.,TRBD1,TRBJ1-4,TRBV5-1,CASSPGTGGVKTTNEKLFF,TGCGCCAGCAGCCCGGGGACAGGAGGGGTGAAGACGACTAATGAAAAACTGTTTTTT
.,.,TRBJ2-2,TRBV6-2/TRBV6-3,CASSYTDNTGELFF,TGTGCCAGCAGTTACACGGACAACACCGGGGAGCTGTTTTTT
.,.,TRBJ1-2,TRBV20-1,CSASRDYYGYTF,TGCAGTGCTAGTCGGGATTACTATGGCTACACCTTC
.,.,TRBJ1-3,TRBV19,CASSTGNTIYF,TGTGCCAGTAGTACTGGAAACACCATATATTTT
once,.,TRBJ1-6,TRBV5-5,CASSWGADSPLHF,TGTGCCAGCAGTTGGGGGGCAGATTCACCCCTCCACTTT
.,.,TRBJ2-7,TRBV4-1,CASSQEIPSGTGSYEQYF,TGCGCCAGCAGCCAAGAAATCCCATCAGGGACGGGGTCCTACGAGCAGTACTTC
.,.,TRBJ1-2,TRBV7-2,CASSLDRGNYGYTF,TGTGCCAGCAGCTTAGACCGTGGAAATTATGGCTACACCTTC
.,.,TRBJ1-5,TRBV12-3/TRBV12-4,CASSLASSQPQHF,TGTGCCAGCAGTTTAGCCAGTAGTCAGCCCCAGCATTTT